Only one count was recorded for the clone carrying this T cell receptor (beta chain). Clones were read by immunoSEQ multiplex PCR, and TCRdb kept only the in-frame ones, dropping some. There are about 260,000 clones in the sample; about 87% occur only once, and 4.1% lies in the top ten. This sample stems from a study of blood T cell repertoires in COVID-19. The CDR3 runs to 12 residues. Per the germline V gene, CDR1 is MNHEY and CDR2 is SVGAGI. With 6 bases removed from V and 3 bases from J, the gap between germline ends came to 9 bases. The chain carries TRBV6-5 and TRBJ2-7; D is undetermined. The sequence came from a woman in her twenties or thirties with acute COVID-19. Sequences were obtained from PBMCs or T cells enriched from blood (not recorded which). The CDR3 sequence is CASSRSGYEQYF. CDR3 sequence (DNA): TGTGCCAGCAGCCGGTCGGGCTACGAGCAGTACTTC.